This T cell receptor beta chain was found in a study of blood T cell repertoires in COVID-19. Study information: COVID-19 samples collected from the United States, Italy and Spain covered acute and convalescent phases. Sample material is recorded as cDNA or gDNA derived from T cells, B-cell-depleted T cells, or PBMCs.

The V gene lost 0 bases and the J gene lost 4 bases, with 8 bases spanning the gap. The CDR3 runs 14 residues. Germline V gives CDR1 SGHNT, CDR2 YYREEE (reference sequence). Per the authors' pipeline: Estimates of nucleated cell counts were drawn from the amplification of reference gene primers. Sequenced by immunoSEQ multiplex PCR; TCRdb stores in-frame clones only, minus some. V and J calls and clone size follow that table, whereas D and trimming were derived from the DNA. This table has roughly 130,000 clones, approximately 80% appearing once. The sequencing input was peripheral blood. The chain links TRBV5-4 to TRBJ2-1, with no clear D. This sequence was found in an older woman with acute or convalescent COVID-19. The CDR3 sequence: CASSLDSSYNEQFF. CDR3 DNA sequence: TGTGCCAGCAGCTTGGACAGCTCATACAATGAGCAGTTCTTC. Using reference TRBV5-4 and TRBJ2-1 for the parts outside the CDR3, the full variable domain is ETGVTQSPTHLIKTRGQQVTLRCSSQSGHNTVSWYQQALGQGPQFIFQYYREEENGRGNFPPRFSGLQFPNYSSELNVNALELDDSALYLCASSLDSSYNEQFFGPGTRLTVL.